Here is one TCR beta chain with its context. Generated by immunoSEQ multiplex PCR, the TCRdb table keeps only in-frame clones and is missing some. Of about 120,000 clones listed, approximately 87% are singletons. This sample stems from a study of control samples from healthy donors and cancer patients. The length of the CDR3 is 17 residues. With V trimmed by 4 bases and J by 3 bases, 8 bases remained unmatched. In germline, CDR1 is LGHDT, CDR2 YNNKEL (reference sequence). This chain connects TRBV3-1 (or the pseudogene TRBV3-2) to TRBJ1-6, with 8 bases aligning to TRBD1. The TCR comes from a young man in good health. Sequencing used blood. The CDR3 is CASSPVTGDSYNSPLHF. CDR3 nucleotide sequence: TGTGCCAGCAGCCCGGTGACAGGGGACAGCTATAATTCACCCCTCCACTTT.